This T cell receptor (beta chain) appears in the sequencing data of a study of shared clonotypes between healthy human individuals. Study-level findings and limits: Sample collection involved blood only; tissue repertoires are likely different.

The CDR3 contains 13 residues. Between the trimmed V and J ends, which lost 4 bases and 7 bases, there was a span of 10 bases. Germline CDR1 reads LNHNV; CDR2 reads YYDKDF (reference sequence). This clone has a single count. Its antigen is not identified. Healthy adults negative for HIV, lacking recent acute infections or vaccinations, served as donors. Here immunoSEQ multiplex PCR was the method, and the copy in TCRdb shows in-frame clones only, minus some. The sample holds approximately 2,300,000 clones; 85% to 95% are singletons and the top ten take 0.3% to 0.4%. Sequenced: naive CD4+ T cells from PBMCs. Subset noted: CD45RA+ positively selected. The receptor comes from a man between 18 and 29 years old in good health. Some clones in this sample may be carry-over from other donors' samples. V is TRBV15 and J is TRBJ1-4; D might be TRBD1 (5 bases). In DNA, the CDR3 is TGTGCCACCAGCAACGCGGGGGGTGAAAAACTGTTTTTT. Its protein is CATSNAGGEKLFF. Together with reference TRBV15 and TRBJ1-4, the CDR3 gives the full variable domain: DAMVIQNPRYQVTQFGKPVTLSCSQTLNHNVMYWYQQKSSQAPKLLFHYYDKDFNNEADTPDNFQSRRPNTSFCFLDIRSPGLGDTAMYLCATSNAGGEKLFFGSGTQLSVL.